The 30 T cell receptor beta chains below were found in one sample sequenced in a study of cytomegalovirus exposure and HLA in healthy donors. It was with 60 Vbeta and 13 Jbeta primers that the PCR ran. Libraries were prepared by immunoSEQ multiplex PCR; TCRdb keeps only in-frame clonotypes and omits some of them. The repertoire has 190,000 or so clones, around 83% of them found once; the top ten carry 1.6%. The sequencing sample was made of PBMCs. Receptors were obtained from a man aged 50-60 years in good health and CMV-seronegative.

The CDR3 coding sequence is TGTGCCAGCTGCAGGGTTATCGGGGAGCTGTTTTTT. Translated, it gives CASCRVIGELFF. The chain links TRBV6-5 to TRBJ2-2; D perhaps matches TRBD1 (5 bases). The CDR3 covers 12 residues. Germline CDR1 MNHEY, CDR2 SVGAGI. V gave up 8 bases and J gave up 7 bases, with 11 bases separating them.

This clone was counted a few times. The CDR3 sequence is CASSIKAGLYEQYF. In nucleotides, the CDR3 is TGTGCCAGCAGCATTAAAGCGGGGCTGTACGAGCAGTACTTC. V is TRBV7-2 and J is TRBJ2-5; 7 nucleotides align to TRBD2. With the DNA end fitting TRBJ2-7 better, the J assignment may be wrong. In germline, CDR1 is SGHTA, CDR2 FQGNSA. The CDR3 loop spans 14 amino acids.

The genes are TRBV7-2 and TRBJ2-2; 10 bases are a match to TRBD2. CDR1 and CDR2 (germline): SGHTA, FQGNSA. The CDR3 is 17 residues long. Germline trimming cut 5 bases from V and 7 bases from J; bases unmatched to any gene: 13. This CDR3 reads CASSPPVSGRFSGELFF. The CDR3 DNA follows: TGTGCCAGCAGCCCCCCTGTTAGCGGGAGGTTCAGCGGGGAGCTGTTTTTT.

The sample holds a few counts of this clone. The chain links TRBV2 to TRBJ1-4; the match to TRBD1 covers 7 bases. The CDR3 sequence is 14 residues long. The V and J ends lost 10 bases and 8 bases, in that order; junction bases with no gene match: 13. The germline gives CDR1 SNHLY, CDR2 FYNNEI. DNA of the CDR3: TGTGCCACGGGACAGACCTCTTACAGGGAAAAACTGTTTTTT. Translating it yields CATGQTSYREKLFF. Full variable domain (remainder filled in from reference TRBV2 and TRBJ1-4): EPEVTQTPSHQVTQMGQEVILRCVPISNHLYFYWYRQILGQKVEFLVSFYNNEISEKSEIFDDQFSVERPDGSNFTLKIRSTKLEDSAMYFCATGQTSYREKLFFGSGTQLSVL.

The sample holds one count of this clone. CDR3 nucleotides: TGTGCCAGCAGTGATGTCAGGGGCAGCTATAATTCACCCCTCCACTTT. Residues: CASSDVRGSYNSPLHF. The chain couples TRBV6-1 to TRBJ1-6; possibly TRBD1 for D (6 bases). V was clipped by 3 bases and J by 3 bases, with 12 bases between them. In germline, CDR1 is MNHNS, CDR2 SASEGT. The length of the CDR3 is 16 residues.

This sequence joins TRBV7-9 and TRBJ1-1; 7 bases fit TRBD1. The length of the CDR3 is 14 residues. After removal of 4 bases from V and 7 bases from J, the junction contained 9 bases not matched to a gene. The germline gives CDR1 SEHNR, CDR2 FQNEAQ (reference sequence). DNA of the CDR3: TGTGCCAGCAGCTGGGGAACAGGGGAGGTTGAAGCTTTCTTT. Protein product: CASSWGTGEVEAFF.

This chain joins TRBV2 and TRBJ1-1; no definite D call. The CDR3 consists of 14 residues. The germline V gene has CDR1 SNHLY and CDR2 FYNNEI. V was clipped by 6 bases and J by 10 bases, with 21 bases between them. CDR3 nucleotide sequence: TGTGCCAGCAGCGCAGCATGGAACGAGGATGGAGCTTTCTTT. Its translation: CASSAAWNEDGAFF.

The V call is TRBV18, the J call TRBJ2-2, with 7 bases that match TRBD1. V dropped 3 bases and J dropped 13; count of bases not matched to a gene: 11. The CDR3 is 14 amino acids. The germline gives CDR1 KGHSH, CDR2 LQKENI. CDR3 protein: CASSPGTAPLALFF. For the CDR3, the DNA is TGTGCCAGCTCACCGGGGACAGCCCCCTTGGCGCTGTTTTTT.

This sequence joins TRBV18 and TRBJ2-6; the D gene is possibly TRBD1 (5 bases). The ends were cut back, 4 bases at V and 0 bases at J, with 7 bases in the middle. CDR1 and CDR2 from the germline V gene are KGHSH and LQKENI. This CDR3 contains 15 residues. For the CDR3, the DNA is TGTGCCAGCTCACACACAGGCTCTGGGGCCAACGTCCTGACTTTC. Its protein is CASSHTGSGANVLTF.

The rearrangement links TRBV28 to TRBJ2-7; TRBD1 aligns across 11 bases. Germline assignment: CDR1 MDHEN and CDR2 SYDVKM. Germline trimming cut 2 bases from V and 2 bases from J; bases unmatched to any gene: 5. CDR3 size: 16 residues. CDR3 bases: TGTGCCAGCAGTTTAACCGGGACAGGGGGTGCCTACGAGCAGTACTTC. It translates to CASSLTGTGGAYEQYF. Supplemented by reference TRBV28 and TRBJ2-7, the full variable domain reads DVKVTQSSRYLVKRTGEKVFLECVQDMDHENMFWYRQDPGLGLRLIYFSYDVKMKEKGDIPEGYSVSREKKERFSLILESASTNQTSMYLCASSLTGTGGAYEQYFGPGTRLTVT.

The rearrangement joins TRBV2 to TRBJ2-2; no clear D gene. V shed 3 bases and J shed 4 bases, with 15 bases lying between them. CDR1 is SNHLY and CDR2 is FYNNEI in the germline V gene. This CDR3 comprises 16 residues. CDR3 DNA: TGTGCCAGCAGTGAGACTCGAAACTCGGGCACCGGGGAGCTGTTTTTT. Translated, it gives CASSETRNSGTGELFF.

CDR3: CASSGQGLNTEAFF. CDR3 sequence (DNA): TGTGCCAGCAGCGGACAGGGGCTGAACACTGAAGCTTTCTTT. This sequence joins TRBV6-5 and TRBJ1-1; 9 bases map to TRBD1. This CDR3 comprises 14 residues. Germline values: CDR1 MNHEY, CDR2 SVGAGI. After removal of 6 bases from V and 0 bases from J, the junction contained 2 bases not matched to a gene.

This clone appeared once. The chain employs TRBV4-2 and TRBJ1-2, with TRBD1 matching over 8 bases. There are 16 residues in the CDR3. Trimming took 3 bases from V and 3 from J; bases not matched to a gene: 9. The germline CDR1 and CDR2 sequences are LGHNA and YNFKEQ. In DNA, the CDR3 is TGTGCCAGCAGCCAGGCCTCCCGACAGGGGTACTATGGCTACACCTTC. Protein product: CASSQASRQGYYGYTF.

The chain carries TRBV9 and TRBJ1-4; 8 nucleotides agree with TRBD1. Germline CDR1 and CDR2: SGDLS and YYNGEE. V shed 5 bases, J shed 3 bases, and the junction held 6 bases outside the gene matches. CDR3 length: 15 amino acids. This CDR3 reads CASSKDRAANEKLFF. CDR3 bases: TGTGCCAGCAGTAAGGACAGGGCTGCTAATGAAAAACTGTTTTTT.

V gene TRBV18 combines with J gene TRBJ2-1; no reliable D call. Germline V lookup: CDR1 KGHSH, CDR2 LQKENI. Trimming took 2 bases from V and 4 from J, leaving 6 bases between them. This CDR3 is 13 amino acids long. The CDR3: CASSPAIYNEQFF. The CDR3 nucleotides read TGTGCCAGCTCACCAGCGATTTACAATGAGCAGTTCTTC.

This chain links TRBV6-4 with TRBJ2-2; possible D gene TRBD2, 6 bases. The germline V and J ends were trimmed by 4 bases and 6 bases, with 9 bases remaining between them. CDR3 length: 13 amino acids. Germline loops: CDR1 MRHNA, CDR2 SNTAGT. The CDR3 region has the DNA TGTGCCAGCAGTGGGACGGGGGCCGGGGAGCTGTTTTTT. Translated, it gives CASSGTGAGELFF.

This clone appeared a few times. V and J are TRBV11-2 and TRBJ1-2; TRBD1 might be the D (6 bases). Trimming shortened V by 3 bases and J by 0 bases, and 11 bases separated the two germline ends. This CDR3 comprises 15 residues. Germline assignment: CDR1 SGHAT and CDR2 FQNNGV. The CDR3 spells CASSFTGSTNYGYTF. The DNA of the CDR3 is TGTGCCAGCAGCTTCACAGGGTCAACTAACTATGGCTACACCTTC.

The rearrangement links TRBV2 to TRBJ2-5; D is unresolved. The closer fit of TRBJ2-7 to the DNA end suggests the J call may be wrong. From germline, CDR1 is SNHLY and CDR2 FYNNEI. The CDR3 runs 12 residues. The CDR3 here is CASRGETHEQYF. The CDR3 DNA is TGTGCCAGCAGGGGCGAAACACACGAGCAGTACTTC.

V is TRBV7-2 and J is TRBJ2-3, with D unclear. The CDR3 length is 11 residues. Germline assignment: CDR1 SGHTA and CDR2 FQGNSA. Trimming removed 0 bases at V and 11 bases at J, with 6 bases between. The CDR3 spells CASSLANKQYF. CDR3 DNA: TGTGCCAGCAGCTTAGCTAATAAGCAGTATTTT.

The CDR3 sequence: CATSRDPGNYEQYF. The CDR3, as DNA: TGTGCCACCAGCAGAGATCCCGGGAACTACGAGCAGTACTTC. The V call is TRBV15, the J call TRBJ2-7; maybe TRBD2 (5 bases). The CDR3 is 14 amino acids. The V end lost 0 bases, the J end lost 3 bases, and 9 bases lay between the germline ends. Germline values: CDR1 LNHNV, CDR2 YYDKDF (reference sequence).

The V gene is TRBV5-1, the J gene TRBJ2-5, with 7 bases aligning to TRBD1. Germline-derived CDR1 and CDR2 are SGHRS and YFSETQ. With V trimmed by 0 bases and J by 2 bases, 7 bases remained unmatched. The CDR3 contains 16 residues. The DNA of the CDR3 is TGCGCCAGCAGCTTGGCCACCGGGACAGCACAAGAGACCCAGTACTTC. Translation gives CASSLATGTAQETQYF.

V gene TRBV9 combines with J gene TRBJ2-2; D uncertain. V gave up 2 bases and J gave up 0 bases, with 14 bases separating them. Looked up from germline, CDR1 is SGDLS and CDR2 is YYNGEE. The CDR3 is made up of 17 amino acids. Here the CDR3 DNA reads TGTGCCAGCAGCGTGCGTGAATCGAGCGCGAACACCGGGGAGCTGTTTTTT. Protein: CASSVRESSANTGELFF.

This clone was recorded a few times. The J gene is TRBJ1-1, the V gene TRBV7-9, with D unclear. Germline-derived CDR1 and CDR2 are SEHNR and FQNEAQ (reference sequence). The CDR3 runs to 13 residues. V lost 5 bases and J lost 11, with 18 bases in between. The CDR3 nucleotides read TGTGCCAGCAGCGCCACTCAAGGGCCGGGGGCTTTCTTT. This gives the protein CASSATQGPGAFF. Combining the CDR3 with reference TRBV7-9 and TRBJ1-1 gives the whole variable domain DTGVSQNPRHKITKRGQNVTFRCDPISEHNRLYWYRQTLGQGPEFLTYFQNEAQLEKSRLLSDRFSAERPKGSFSTLEIQRTEQGDSAMYLCASSATQGPGAFFGQGTRLTVV.

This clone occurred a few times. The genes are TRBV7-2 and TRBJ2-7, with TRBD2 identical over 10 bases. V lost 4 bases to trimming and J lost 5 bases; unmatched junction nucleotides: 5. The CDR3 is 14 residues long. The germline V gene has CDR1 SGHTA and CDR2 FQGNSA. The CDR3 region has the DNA TGTGCCAGCAGCTCTCTAGCGGGAGCCAACGAGCAGTACTTC. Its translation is CASSSLAGANEQYF.

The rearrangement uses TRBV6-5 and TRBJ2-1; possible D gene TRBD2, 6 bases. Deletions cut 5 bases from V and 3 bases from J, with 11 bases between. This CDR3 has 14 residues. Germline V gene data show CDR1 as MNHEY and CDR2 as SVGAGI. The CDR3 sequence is CASSRVGGYNEQFF. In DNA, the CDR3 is TGTGCCAGCAGTAGGGTCGGGGGCTACAATGAGCAGTTCTTC.

The CDR3 loop is CASSLQGREKGGNTIYF. The CDR3 bases are TGTGCCAGCAGCTTACAGGGGCGCGAGAAGGGTGGAAACACCATATATTTT. The gene calls are TRBV7-6 and TRBJ1-3; D possibly corresponds to TRBD1 (6 bases). Germline V gives CDR1 SGHVS, CDR2 FNYEAQ. The germline V and J ends were trimmed by 2 bases and 3 bases, with 17 bases remaining between them. CDR3 length: 17 residues. The variable domain in full, completed from reference TRBV7-6 and TRBJ1-3, reads GAGVSQSPRYKVTKRGQDVALRCDPISGHVSLYWYRQALGQGPEFLTYFNYEAQQDKSGLPNDRFSAERPEGSISTLTIQRTEQRDSAMYRCASSLQGREKGGNTIYFGEGSWLTVV.

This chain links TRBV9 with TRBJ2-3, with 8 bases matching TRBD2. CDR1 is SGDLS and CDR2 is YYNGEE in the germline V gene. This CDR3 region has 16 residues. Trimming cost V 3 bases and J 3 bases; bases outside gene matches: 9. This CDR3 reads CASSALREGLTDTQYF. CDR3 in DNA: TGTGCCAGCAGCGCCCTTCGGGAGGGCCTAACAGATACGCAGTATTTT.

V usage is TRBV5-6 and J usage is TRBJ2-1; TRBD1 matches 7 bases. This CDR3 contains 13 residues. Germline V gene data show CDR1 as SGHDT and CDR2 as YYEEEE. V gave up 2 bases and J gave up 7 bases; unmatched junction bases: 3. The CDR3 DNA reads TGTGCCAGCAGCTTTGGGACAGAGAATGAGCAGTTCTTC. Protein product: CASSFGTENEQFF.

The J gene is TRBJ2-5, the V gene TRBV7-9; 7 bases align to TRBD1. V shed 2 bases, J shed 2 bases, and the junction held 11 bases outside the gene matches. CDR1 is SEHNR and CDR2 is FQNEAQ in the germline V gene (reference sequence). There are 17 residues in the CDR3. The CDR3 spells CASSLLRQGLRQETQYF. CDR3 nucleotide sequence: TGTGCCAGCAGCTTATTAAGACAGGGATTGAGGCAAGAGACCCAGTACTTC.

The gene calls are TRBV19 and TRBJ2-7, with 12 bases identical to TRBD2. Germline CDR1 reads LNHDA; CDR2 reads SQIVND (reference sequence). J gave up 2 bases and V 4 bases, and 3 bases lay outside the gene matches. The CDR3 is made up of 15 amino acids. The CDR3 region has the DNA TGTGCCAGTAGTAGACTAGCGGGGGAAACCTACGAGCAGTACTTC. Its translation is CASSRLAGETYEQYF.